This T cell receptor beta chain was observed in a study of blood T cell repertoires in COVID-19. The wider study: The cDNA or gDNA used as material had been derived from T cells, B-cell-depleted T cells, or PBMCs.

In the source study's methods: Amplification with reference gene primers provided the estimates of nucleated cell counts. Profiled with immunoSEQ multiplex PCR; TCRdb holds only in-frame clones, not every one. D and trimming come from the DNA, and the V and J calls and clone size come from that table. The sample contains some 7,700 clones, 80% to 90% of which appear only once. CDR3 length: 13 residues. Germline CDR1 is SGHKS and CDR2 is YYEKEE (reference sequence). Trimming took 5 bases from V and 7 from J; bases not matched to a gene: 3. Sequenced material: peripheral blood. This clonotype originated in a human donor in a cohort sampled during active COVID-19. The rearrangement links TRBV5-5 to TRBJ2-3; TRBD2 aligns across 11 bases. Here the CDR3 reads CASRTSGRYTQYF. In DNA form, the CDR3 reads TGTGCCAGCAGAACTAGCGGGAGATATACGCAGTATTTT.